The 2 T cell receptor beta chains presented below share a single source sample, sequenced in a study of T cell changes during pregnancy in multiple sclerosis. The repertoire was sequenced with immunoSEQ multiplex PCR; TCRdb's copy has only in-frame clones and lacks some. Among roughly 57,000 clones listed, about 90% were seen once. The sample was CD4+ T cells from peripheral blood mononuclear cells, taken after pregnancy. These receptors originate from a female donor with multiple sclerosis, enrolled in a pregnancy study.

The sample holds one count of this clone. The V gene is TRBV4-3, the J gene TRBJ1-2; unclear D gene. Germline lookup yields CDR1 LGHNA and CDR2 YSLEER. This CDR3 has 14 amino acids. The V gene lost 0 bases and the J gene lost 4 bases, with 9 bases spanning the gap. DNA of the CDR3: TGCGCCAGCAGCCAAGATTCGGGGTCCTATGGCTACACCTTC. Amino acid sequence: CASSQDSGSYGYTF.

CDR3 region: CASSRTGDSNQPQHF. CDR3 nucleotide sequence: TGTGCCAGCAGCCGAACAGGGGACAGCAATCAGCCCCAGCATTTT. The chain uses TRBV14 and TRBJ1-5; TRBD1 agrees at 7 bases. The CDR3 has 15 residues. Per the germline V gene, CDR1 is SGHDN and CDR2 is FVKESK. Trimming at V came to 4 bases and at J to 1 base, leaving 4 bases not matched to a gene.